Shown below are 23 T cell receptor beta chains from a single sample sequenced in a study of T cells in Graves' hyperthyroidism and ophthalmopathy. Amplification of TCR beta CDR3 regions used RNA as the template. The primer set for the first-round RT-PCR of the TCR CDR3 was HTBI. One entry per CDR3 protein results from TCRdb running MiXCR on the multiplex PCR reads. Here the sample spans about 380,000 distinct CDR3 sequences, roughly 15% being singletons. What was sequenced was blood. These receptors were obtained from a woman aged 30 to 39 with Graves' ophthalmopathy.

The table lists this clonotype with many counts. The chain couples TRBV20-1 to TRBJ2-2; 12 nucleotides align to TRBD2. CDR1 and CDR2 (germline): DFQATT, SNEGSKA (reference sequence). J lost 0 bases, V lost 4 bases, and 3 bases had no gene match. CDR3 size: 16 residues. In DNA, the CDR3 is TGCAGTGCTACCGGACTAGCGGGGACGAACACCGGGGAGCTGTTTTTT. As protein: CSATGLAGTNTGELFF.

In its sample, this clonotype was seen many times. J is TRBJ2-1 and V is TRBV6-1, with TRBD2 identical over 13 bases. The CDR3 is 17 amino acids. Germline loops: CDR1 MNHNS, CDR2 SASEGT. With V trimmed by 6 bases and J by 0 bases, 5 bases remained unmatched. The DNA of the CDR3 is TGTGCCAGCAGGGATAGACTAGCGGGGGGCTCCTACAATGAGCAGTTCTTC. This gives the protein CASRDRLAGGSYNEQFF.

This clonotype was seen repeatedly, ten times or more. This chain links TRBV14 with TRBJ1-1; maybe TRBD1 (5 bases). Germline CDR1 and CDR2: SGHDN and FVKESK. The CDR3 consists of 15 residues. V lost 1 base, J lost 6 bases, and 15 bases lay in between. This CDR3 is CASSQVPTGGSEAFF. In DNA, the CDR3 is TGTGCCAGCAGCCAAGTCCCAACGGGGGGATCTGAAGCTTTCTTT.

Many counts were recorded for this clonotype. Here the CDR3 DNA reads TGTGCCAGCAGTACGACAGGGAATAATCAGCCCCAGCATTTT. As protein: CASSTTGNNQPQHF. The chain uses TRBV12-3 or TRBV12-4 and TRBJ1-5; 7 nucleotides align to TRBD1. Trimming took 5 bases from V and 4 from J; bases not matched to a gene: 5. This CDR3 region has 14 residues.

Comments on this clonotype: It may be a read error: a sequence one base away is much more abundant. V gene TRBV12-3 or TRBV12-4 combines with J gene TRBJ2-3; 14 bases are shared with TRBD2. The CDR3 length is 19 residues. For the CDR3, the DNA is TGTGCCAACAGTCCACACTGGACTAGCGGGGGGCGAATCACAGATACGCAGTATTTT. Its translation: CANSPHWTSGGRITDTQYF.

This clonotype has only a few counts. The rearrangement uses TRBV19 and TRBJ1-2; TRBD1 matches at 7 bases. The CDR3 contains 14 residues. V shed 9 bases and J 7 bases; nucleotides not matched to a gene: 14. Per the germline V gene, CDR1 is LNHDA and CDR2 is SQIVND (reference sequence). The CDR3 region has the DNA TGTGCCAGCCGGGACAGCGGGAACTCCCCTGGCTACACCTTC. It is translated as CASRDSGNSPGYTF. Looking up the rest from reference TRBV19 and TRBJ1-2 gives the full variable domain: DGGITQSPKYLFRKEGQNVTLSCEQNLNHDAMYWYRQDPGQGLRLIYYSQIVNDFQKGDIAEGYSVSREKKESFPLTVTSAQKNPTAFYLCASRDSGNSPGYTFGSGTRLTVV.

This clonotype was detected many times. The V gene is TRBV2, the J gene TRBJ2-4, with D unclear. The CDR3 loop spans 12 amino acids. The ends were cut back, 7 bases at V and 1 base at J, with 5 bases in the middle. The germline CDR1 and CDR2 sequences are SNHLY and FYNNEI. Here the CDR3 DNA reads TGTGCCAGCACAGGTGCCAAAAACATTCAGTACTTC. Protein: CASTGAKNIQYF.

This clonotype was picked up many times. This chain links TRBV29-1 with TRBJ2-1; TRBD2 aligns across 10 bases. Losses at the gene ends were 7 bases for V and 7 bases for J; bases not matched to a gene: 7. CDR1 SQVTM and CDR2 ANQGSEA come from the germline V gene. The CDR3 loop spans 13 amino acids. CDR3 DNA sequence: TGCAGCGCCGGACTAGCGGCCATAAATGAGCAGTTCTTC. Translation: CSAGLAAINEQFF.

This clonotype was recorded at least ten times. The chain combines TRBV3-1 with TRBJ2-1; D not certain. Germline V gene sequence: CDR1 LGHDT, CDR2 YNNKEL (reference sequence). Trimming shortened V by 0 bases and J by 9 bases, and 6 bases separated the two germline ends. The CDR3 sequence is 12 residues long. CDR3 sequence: CASSQDWGEQFF. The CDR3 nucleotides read TGTGCCAGCAGCCAAGATTGGGGTGAGCAGTTCTTC.

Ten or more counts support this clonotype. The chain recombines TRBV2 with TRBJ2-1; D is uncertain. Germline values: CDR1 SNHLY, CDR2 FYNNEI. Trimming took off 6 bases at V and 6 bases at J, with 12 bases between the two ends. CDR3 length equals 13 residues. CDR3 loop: CASSVRGPNEQFF. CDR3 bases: TGTGCCAGCAGCGTCCGAGGACCCAATGAGCAGTTCTTC.

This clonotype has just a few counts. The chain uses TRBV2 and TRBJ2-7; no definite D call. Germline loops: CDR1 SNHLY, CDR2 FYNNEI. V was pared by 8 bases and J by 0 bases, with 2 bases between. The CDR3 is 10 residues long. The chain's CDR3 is CASRSYEQYF. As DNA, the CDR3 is TGTGCCAGCCGCTCCTACGAGCAGTACTTC.

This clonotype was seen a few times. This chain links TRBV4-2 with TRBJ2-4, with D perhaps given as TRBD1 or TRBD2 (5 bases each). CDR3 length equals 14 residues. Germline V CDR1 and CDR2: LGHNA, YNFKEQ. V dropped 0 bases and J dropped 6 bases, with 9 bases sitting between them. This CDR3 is CASSQEGVGNIQYF. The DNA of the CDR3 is TGTGCCAGCAGCCAAGAGGGGGTGGGAAACATTCAGTACTTC.

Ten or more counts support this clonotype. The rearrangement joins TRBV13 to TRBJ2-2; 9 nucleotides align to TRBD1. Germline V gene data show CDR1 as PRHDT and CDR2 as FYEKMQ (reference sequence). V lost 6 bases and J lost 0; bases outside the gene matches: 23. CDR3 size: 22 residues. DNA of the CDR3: TGTGCCAGCAGTCCTTGGCCTGGTGGGACAGGGCCTAGAGTCGCGAACACCGGGGAGCTGTTTTTT. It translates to CASSPWPGGTGPRVANTGELFF.

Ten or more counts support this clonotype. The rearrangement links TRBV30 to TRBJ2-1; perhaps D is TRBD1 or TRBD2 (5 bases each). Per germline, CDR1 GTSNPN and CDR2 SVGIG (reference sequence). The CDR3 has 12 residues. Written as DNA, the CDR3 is TGTGCGTGGGGGAGTATTGGCCGTGAGCAGTTCTTC. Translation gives CAWGSIGREQFF.

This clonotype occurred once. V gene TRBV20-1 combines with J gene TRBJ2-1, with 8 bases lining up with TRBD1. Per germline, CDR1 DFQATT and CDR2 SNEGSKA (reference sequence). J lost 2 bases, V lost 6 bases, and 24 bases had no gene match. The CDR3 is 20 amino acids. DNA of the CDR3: TGCAGTGCCCAACCACCGCCCTTAGCGGACAGGGTTGACCCCTACAATGAGCAGTTCTTC. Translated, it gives CSAQPPPLADRVDPYNEQFF.

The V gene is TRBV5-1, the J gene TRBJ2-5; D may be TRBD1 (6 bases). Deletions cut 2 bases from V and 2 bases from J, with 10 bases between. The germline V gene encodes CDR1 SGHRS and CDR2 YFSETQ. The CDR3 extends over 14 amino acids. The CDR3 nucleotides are TGCGCCAGCAGCTTATCGGGACAACAAGAGACCCAGTACTTC. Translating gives CASSLSGQQETQYF.

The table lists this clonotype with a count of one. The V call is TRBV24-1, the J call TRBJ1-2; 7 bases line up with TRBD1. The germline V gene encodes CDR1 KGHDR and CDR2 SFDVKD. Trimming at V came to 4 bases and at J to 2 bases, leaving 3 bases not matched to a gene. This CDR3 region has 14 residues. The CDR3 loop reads CATSETGQNYGYTF. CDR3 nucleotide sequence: TGTGCCACCAGTGAGACGGGACAGAACTATGGCTACACCTTC.

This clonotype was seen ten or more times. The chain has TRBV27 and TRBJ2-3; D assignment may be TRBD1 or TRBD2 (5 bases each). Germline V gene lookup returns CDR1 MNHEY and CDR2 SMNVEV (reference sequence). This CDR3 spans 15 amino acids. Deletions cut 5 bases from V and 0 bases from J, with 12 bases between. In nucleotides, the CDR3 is TGTGCCAGCAGTCTTCGGGGCTATAGCACAGATACGCAGTATTTT. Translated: CASSLRGYSTDTQYF.

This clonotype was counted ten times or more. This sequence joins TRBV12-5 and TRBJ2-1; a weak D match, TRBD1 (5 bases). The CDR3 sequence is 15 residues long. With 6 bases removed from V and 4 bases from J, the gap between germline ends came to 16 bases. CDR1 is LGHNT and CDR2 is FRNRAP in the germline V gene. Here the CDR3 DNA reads TGTGCTAGTGGACGCCCACAGGAGACTTACAATGAGCAGTTCTTC. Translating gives CASGRPQETYNEQFF.

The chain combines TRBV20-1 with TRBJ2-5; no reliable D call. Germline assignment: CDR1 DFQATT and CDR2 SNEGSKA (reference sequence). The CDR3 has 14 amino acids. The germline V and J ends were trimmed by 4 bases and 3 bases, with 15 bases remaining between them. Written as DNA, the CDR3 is TGCAGTGCTAATCACGGAATAATTAAAGAGACCCAGTACTTC. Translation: CSANHGIIKETQYF.

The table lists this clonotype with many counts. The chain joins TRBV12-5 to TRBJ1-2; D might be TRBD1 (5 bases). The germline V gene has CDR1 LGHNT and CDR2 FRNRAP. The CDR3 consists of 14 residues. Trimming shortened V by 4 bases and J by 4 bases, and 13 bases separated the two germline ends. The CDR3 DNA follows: TGTGCTAGTGGTTCGGGACCGAACCTCTATGGCTACACCTTC. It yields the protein CASGSGPNLYGYTF.

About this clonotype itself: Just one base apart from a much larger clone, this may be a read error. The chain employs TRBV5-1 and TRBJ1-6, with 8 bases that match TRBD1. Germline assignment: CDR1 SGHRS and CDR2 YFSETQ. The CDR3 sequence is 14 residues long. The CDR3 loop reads CASRSTGANSPPHF. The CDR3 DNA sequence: TGCGCCAGCAGGTCGACAGGGGCTAATTCACCCCCCCACTTT.

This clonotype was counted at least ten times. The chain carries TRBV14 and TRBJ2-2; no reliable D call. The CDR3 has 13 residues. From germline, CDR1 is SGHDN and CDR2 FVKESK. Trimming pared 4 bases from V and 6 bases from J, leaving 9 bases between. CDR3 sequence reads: CASSLHVAGELFF. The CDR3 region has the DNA TGTGCCAGCAGCCTGCACGTGGCCGGGGAGCTGTTTTTT. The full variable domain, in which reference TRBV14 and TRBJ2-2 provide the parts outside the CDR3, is EAGVTQFPSHSVIEKGQTVTLRCDPISGHDNLYWYRRVMGKEIKFLLHFVKESKQDESGMPNNRFLAERTGGTYSTLKVQPAELEDSGVYFCASSLHVAGELFFGEGSRLTVL.